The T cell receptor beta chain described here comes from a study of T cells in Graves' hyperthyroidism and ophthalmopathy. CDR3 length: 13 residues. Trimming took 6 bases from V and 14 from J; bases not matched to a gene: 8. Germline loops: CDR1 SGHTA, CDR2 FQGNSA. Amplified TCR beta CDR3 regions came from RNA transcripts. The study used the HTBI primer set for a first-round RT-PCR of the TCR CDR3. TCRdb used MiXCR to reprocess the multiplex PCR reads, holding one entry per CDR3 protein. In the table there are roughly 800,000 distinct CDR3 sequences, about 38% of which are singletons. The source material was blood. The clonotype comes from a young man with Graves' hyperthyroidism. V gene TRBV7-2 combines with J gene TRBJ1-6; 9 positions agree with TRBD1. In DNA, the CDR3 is TGTGCCAGCAGACCGACAGGGGGGGAGACCCTCCACTTT. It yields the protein CASRPTGGETLHF.